Presented here are 16 T cell receptor beta chains from one specimen sequenced in a study of cytomegalovirus exposure and HLA in healthy donors. The PCR ran on 60 Vbeta and 13 Jbeta primers. Profiling relied on immunoSEQ multiplex PCR, and the TCRdb table lists in-frame clones only, not all of them. The table lists under 300,000 clones, roughly 91% of them singletons, with about 1.7% in the top ten. Sample: PBMCs. The receptors originated from a girl aged 2-10 years in good health and CMV-seronegative.

V usage is TRBV5-1 and J usage is TRBJ2-7; a possible D gene is TRBD2 (5 bases). The V end was cut by 0 bases, the J end by 3 bases, with 10 bases between. Germline V CDR1 and CDR2: SGHRS, YFSETQ. The CDR3 runs 14 residues. CDR3: CASSLGGDLYEQYF. The DNA for the CDR3 is TGCGCCAGCAGCTTGGGGGGAGACCTCTACGAGCAGTACTTC. The full variable domain, with the rest looked up from reference TRBV5-1 and TRBJ2-7, is KAGVTQTPRYLIKTRGQQVTLSCSPISGHRSVSWYQQTPGQGLQFLFEYFSETQRNKGNFPGRFSGRQFSNSRSEMNVSTLELGDSALYLCASSLGGDLYEQYFGPGTRLTVT.

This chain links TRBV2 with TRBJ1-5; 7 bases align to TRBD1. Germline V gene data show CDR1 as SNHLY and CDR2 as FYNNEI. The CDR3 is 15 residues long. The ends lost 9 bases at V and 0 bases at J; junction bases unmatched: 8. In nucleotides, the CDR3 is TGTGCCAGTTGGACAGGAGGTTATAGCAATCAGCCCCAGCATTTT. Encoded protein: CASWTGGYSNQPQHF.

This chain joins TRBV15 and TRBJ1-1; D possibly corresponds to TRBD1 (5 bases). Germline V gives CDR1 LNHNV, CDR2 YYDKDF (reference sequence). This CDR3 is 12 amino acids long. V was shortened by 8 bases and J by 1 base, with 8 bases between the two germline ends. CDR3 loop: CATRRGNTEAFF. In nucleotides, the CDR3 is TGTGCCACCCGGAGGGGGAACACTGAAGCTTTCTTT. The variable domain in full, with the rest retrieved from reference TRBV15 and TRBJ1-1, is DAMVIQNPRYQVTQFGKPVTLSCSQTLNHNVMYWYQQKSSQAPKLLFHYYDKDFNNEADTPDNFQSRRPNTSFCFLDIRSPGLGDTAMYLCATRRGNTEAFFGQGTRLTVV.

Regarding this clone: The junction departs from the called germline gene at one end, perhaps through a read error. This chain joins TRBV7-9 and TRBJ2-7, with TRBD1 identical over 7 bases. The CDR3 runs to 12 residues. CDR1 and CDR2 (germline): SEHNR, FQNEAQ (reference sequence). The CDR3 DNA sequence: TGTTCCAGCAGCTTAGGGGACAGCCGAGGTTACTTC. Its translation is CSSSLGDSRGYF.

The rearrangement uses TRBV6-5 and TRBJ2-7; possibly TRBD2 for D (7 bases). V was shortened by 7 bases and J by 2 bases, with 18 bases between the two germline ends. There are 15 residues in the CDR3. From germline, CDR1 is MNHEY and CDR2 SVGAGI. The CDR3 reads CASIKGGAGAYEQYF. In DNA form, the CDR3 reads TGTGCCAGCATCAAAGGGGGTGCGGGGGCCTACGAGCAGTACTTC.

The chain recombines TRBV27 with TRBJ1-1, with D perhaps matching TRBD1 (5 bases). Per the germline V gene, CDR1 is MNHEY and CDR2 is SMNVEV (reference sequence). The CDR3 contains 13 residues. V was trimmed by 2 bases and J by 7 bases, leaving 11 bases between them. The DNA of the CDR3 is TGTGCCAGCAGTTTAATTGGGGCGGTTGAAGCTTTCTTT. Amino acids: CASSLIGAVEAFF.

The chain carries TRBV5-1 and TRBJ2-7, with a possible D match to TRBD1 (5 bases). CDR1 is SGHRS and CDR2 is YFSETQ in the germline V gene. The V end lost 1 base, the J end lost 6 bases, and 11 bases lay between the germline ends. The CDR3 is 13 amino acids. CDR3 sequence (DNA): TGCGCCAGCAGCTTGCACAGGACGTTCGAGCAGTACTTC. Its translation is CASSLHRTFEQYF.

The chain carries TRBV7-9 and TRBJ1-1; TRBD1 might be the D (5 bases). Trimming shortened V by 11 bases and J by 5 bases, and 12 bases separated the two germline ends. Per the germline V gene, CDR1 is SEHNR and CDR2 is FQNEAQ (reference sequence). This CDR3 comprises 11 residues. CDR3 in DNA: TGTGCCCTCTGGGAGGGGACTGAAGCTTTCTTT. Encoded protein: CALWEGTEAFF.

This clone was seen just once. The rearrangement joins TRBV6-5 to TRBJ2-5; D is uncertain. The assigned J gene may be wrong: the sequence end matches TRBJ2-7 better. The CDR3 is made up of 13 amino acids. CDR1 is MNHEY and CDR2 is SVGAGI in the germline V gene. DNA for the CDR3: TGTGCCAGCAGTTACCTACGTTGGTACGAGCAGTACTTC. Its translation: CASSYLRWYEQYF.

The gene calls are TRBV6-1 and TRBJ2-7; 8 positions match TRBD2. The CDR3 length is 14 residues. The ends lost 0 bases at V and 4 bases at J; junction bases unmatched: 2. In germline, CDR1 is MNHNS, CDR2 SASEGT. The CDR3 DNA sequence: TGTGCCAGCAGTGAAGCTGGCGGGGGGTACGAGCAGTACTTC. Translation gives CASSEAGGGYEQYF.

This rearrangement joins TRBV5-5 to TRBJ1-1; D is unresolved. Between the trimmed V and J ends, which lost 0 bases and 1 base, there was a span of 7 bases. The germline gives CDR1 SGHKS, CDR2 YYEKEE (reference sequence). The CDR3 loop spans 14 amino acids. CDR3 DNA sequence: TGTGCCAGCAGCTTGGTTCCGGGGAACACTGAAGCTTTCTTT. Its translation: CASSLVPGNTEAFF.

The chain employs TRBV7-8 and TRBJ1-1, with TRBD1 as a possible D gene (5 bases). This CDR3 contains 17 residues. V was trimmed by 1 base and J by 0 bases, leaving 15 bases between them. Per the germline V gene, CDR1 is SGHVS and CDR2 is FQNEAQ. CDR3 sequence (DNA): TGTGCCAGCAGCTTAGGGTCGTCAGGGTTCATGAACACTGAAGCTTTCTTT. The encoded protein is CASSLGSSGFMNTEAFF.

This chain joins TRBV19 and TRBJ1-4; TRBD1 is a possible D gene (5 bases). The ends were cut back, 4 bases at V and 0 bases at J, with 12 bases in the middle. CDR3 length equals 16 residues. Germline-derived CDR1 and CDR2 are LNHDA and SQIVND (reference sequence). CDR3: CASSTSGAATNEKLFF. As DNA, the CDR3 is TGTGCCAGTAGTACCTCTGGGGCGGCAACTAATGAAAAACTGTTTTTT.

This clone was recorded only once. The chain employs TRBV5-4 and TRBJ1-2, with a tentative D call TRBD1 (6 bases). Germline loops: CDR1 SGHNT, CDR2 YYREEE (reference sequence). This CDR3 has 13 amino acids. Trimming took off 4 bases at V and 2 bases at J, with 9 bases between the two ends. For the CDR3, the DNA is TGTGCCAGCAGCGTGACAGGAAACTATGGCTACACCTTC. As protein: CASSVTGNYGYTF.

The CDR3: CASSFGGVSNEQYF. For the CDR3, the DNA is TGTGCCAGCAGCTTTGGCGGGGTGAGCAACGAGCAGTACTTC. The V call is TRBV7-6, the J call TRBJ2-7, with D tentatively TRBD2 (6 bases). This CDR3 comprises 14 residues. V was trimmed by 3 bases and J by 5 bases, leaving 14 bases between them. Germline V gene data show CDR1 as SGHVS and CDR2 as FNYEAQ.

The chain couples TRBV7-6 to TRBJ1-1; 7 positions match TRBD1. Germline V gene lookup returns CDR1 SGHVS and CDR2 FNYEAQ. The CDR3 runs to 12 residues. The J segment lost 7 bases and the V segment lost 1 base, leaving 0 bases of the junction unmatched. CDR3 nucleotides: TGTGCCAGCAGCTTAGGACAGGGTGAAGCTTTCTTT. As protein: CASSLGQGEAFF.